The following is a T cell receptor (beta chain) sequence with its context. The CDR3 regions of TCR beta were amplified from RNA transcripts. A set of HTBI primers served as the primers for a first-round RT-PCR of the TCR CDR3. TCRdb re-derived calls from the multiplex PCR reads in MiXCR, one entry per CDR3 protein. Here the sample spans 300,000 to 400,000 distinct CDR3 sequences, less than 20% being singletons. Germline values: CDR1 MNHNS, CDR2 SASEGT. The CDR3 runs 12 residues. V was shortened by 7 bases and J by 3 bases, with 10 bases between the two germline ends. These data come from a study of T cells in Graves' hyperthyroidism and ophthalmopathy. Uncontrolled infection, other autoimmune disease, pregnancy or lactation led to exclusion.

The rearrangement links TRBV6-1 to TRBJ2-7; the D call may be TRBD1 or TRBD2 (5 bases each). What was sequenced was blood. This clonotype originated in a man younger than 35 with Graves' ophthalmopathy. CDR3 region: CASIRDRYEQYF. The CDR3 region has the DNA TGTGCCAGCATTCGGGACCGCTACGAGCAGTACTTC.